A selection of T cell receptor beta chains follows, all from one sample in a study of blood T cell repertoires in COVID-19. Data came from immunoSEQ multiplex PCR; TCRdb stores just in-frame clones and leaves some out. The sample includes fewer than 250,000 clones, about 91% of them seen just once. Sequencing was performed on peripheral blood. These receptors came from a man younger than 40 with acute or convalescent COVID-19. Both conserved end residues are part of each CDR3. The D gene is left open where the match is weak. Expanded clones are given a class, and other clones once, few, many or no size at all.

V gene: TRBV5-6
D gene: TRBD1
J gene: TRBJ2-1
clone size: .
CDR3 DNA: TGTGCCAGCAGCCTTAGGACAGGGGGTTACAATGAGCAGTTCTTC
CDR3 protein: CASSLRTGGYNEQFF

V gene: TRBV28
D gene: .
J gene: TRBJ1-5
clone size: once
CDR3 DNA: TGTGCCAGCAGTTTTAACGGGGGTCAGCCCCAGCATTTT
CDR3 protein: CASSFNGGQPQHF

V gene: TRBV19
D gene: .
J gene: TRBJ2-1
clone size: .
CDR3 DNA: TGTGCCAGTACCCGGAGGGGAATAGCGGTGACCTCCTACAATGAGCAGTTCTTC
CDR3 protein: CASTRRGIAVTSYNEQFF

V gene: TRBV5-5
D gene: .
J gene: TRBJ2-2
clone size: .
CDR3 DNA: TGTGCCAGCAGCCCGAGCAGGATTGGAACCGGGGAGCTGTTTTTT
CDR3 protein: CASSPSRIGTGELFF

V gene: TRBV10-3
D gene: TRBD1
J gene: TRBJ1-5
clone size: .
CDR3 DNA: TGTGCCATCAGTGAGGGACAGGGTTACAATCAGCCCCAGCATTTT
CDR3 protein: CAISEGQGYNQPQHF

V gene: TRBV6-5
D gene: .
J gene: TRBJ2-2
clone size: .
CDR3 DNA: TGTGCCAGCAGTTCGGTAGTAAACACCGGGGAGCTGTTTTTT
CDR3 protein: CASSSVVNTGELFF

V gene: TRBV6-5
D gene: TRBD2
J gene: TRBJ2-5
clone size: .
CDR3 DNA: TGTGCCAGCAGTAGAGCGGGGGGCCCCGAGACCCAGTACTTC
CDR3 protein: CASSRAGGPETQYF

V gene: TRBV3-1/TRBV3-2
D gene: TRBD2
J gene: TRBJ2-2
clone size: .
CDR3 DNA: TGTGCCAGCAGCTTAGACGGGACTAGCGGGGGGCGACCGGGCACCGGGGAGCTGTTTTTT
CDR3 protein: CASSLDGTSGGRPGTGELFF

V gene: TRBV6-5
D gene: .
J gene: TRBJ1-3
clone size: .
CDR3 DNA: TGTGCCAGCGCTATCGGGAGGGGGAGAGGAAACACCATATATTTT
CDR3 protein: CASAIGRGRGNTIYF

V gene: TRBV27
D gene: .
J gene: TRBJ1-3
clone size: .
CDR3 DNA: TGTGCCAGCGGTTCCCGACACCTTGCCTCTGGAAACACCATATATTTT
CDR3 protein: CASGSRHLASGNTIYF

V gene: TRBV7-9
D gene: TRBD1
J gene: TRBJ1-4
clone size: .
CDR3 DNA: TGTGCCAGCAGCTTGGGACAGTCTAATGAAAAACTGTTTTTT
CDR3 protein: CASSLGQSNEKLFF

V gene: TRBV5-1
D gene: TRBD1
J gene: TRBJ1-5
clone size: .
CDR3 DNA: TGCGCCAGCAGCGAGACAGGGAATCAGCCCCAGCATTTT
CDR3 protein: CASSETGNQPQHF

V gene: TRBV19
D gene: .
J gene: TRBJ2-7
clone size: .
CDR3 DNA: TGTGCCAGTAGCCGGGGACACCTTGCGTACGAGCAGTACTTC
CDR3 protein: CASSRGHLAYEQYF

V gene: TRBV5-1
D gene: TRBD2
J gene: TRBJ2-5
clone size: .
CDR3 DNA: TGCGCCAGCAGCTGGGGACTAGCGCAGATTGAAGAGACCCAGTACTTC
CDR3 protein: CASSWGLAQIEETQYF

V gene: TRBV7-3
D gene: TRBD2
J gene: TRBJ2-1
clone size: .
CDR3 DNA: TGTGCCAGCAGCCAATACGGGACTAGCTTCGATGAGCAGTTCTTC
CDR3 protein: CASSQYGTSFDEQFF

V gene: TRBV5-1
D gene: .
J gene: TRBJ2-7
clone size: .
CDR3 DNA: TGCGCCAGCACCCCGGGACATCGAACCGCCTACGAGCAGTACTTC
CDR3 protein: CASTPGHRTAYEQYF

V gene: TRBV24-1
D gene: .
J gene: TRBJ2-1
clone size: .
CDR3 DNA: TGTGCCACCAGTGATCGCCCGCAGGGGAATCCCTACAATGAGCAGTTCTTC
CDR3 protein: CATSDRPQGNPYNEQFF

V gene: TRBV9
D gene: .
J gene: TRBJ1-6
clone size: few
CDR3 DNA: TGTGCCAGCAGCGTAGAAACCAGCTCCTATAATTCACCCCTCCACTTT
CDR3 protein: CASSVETSSYNSPLHF

V gene: TRBV7-3
D gene: TRBD2
J gene: TRBJ2-1
clone size: .
CDR3 DNA: TGTGCCAGCAGCCCAAGAGCGGGGGGGCTTAATGAGCAGTTCTTC
CDR3 protein: CASSPRAGGLNEQFF

V gene: TRBV2
D gene: TRBD1
J gene: TRBJ1-6
clone size: .
CDR3 DNA: TGTGCCAGCAGAGACAGGGGCGGATCACCCCTCCACTTT
CDR3 protein: CASRDRGGSPLHF

V gene: TRBV5-1
D gene: .
J gene: TRBJ2-1
clone size: .
CDR3 DNA: TGCGCCAGCAGCTTGAGTACAGTGCAGTTCTTC
CDR3 protein: CASSLSTVQFF

V gene: TRBV27
D gene: TRBD1
J gene: TRBJ1-6
clone size: .
CDR3 DNA: TGTGCCAGCAGTTTATCATCAGGGGGGTACTCACCCCTCCACTTT
CDR3 protein: CASSLSSGGYSPLHF

V gene: TRBV7-8
D gene: .
J gene: TRBJ1-6
clone size: .
CDR3 DNA: TGTGCCAGCAGCGTTACAGGGAGCTCCTATAATTCACCCCTCCACTTT
CDR3 protein: CASSVTGSSYNSPLHF

V gene: TRBV18
D gene: .
J gene: TRBJ2-5
clone size: .
CDR3 DNA: TGTGCCAGCTCACCACCGTCACCCCTGGGCTGGTCCCAAGAGACCCAGTACTTC
CDR3 protein: CASSPPSPLGWSQETQYF

V gene: TRBV30
D gene: .
J gene: TRBJ1-1
clone size: .
CDR3 DNA: TGTGCCTGGAGTGTATTCGGCGGGGGGACGCTAAAAGCTTTCTTT
CDR3 protein: CAWSVFGGGTLKAFF

V gene: TRBV4-2
D gene: .
J gene: TRBJ2-7
clone size: .
CDR3 DNA: TGTGCCAGCAGCCAAGAGTCAGGGTACGAGCAGTACTTC
CDR3 protein: CASSQESGYEQYF

V gene: TRBV10-3
D gene: .
J gene: TRBJ1-1
clone size: once
CDR3 DNA: TGTGCCATCAGTGAGTCTTTGGACACCTCTGAAGCTTTCTTT
CDR3 protein: CAISESLDTSEAFF

V gene: TRBV11-3
D gene: TRBD2
J gene: TRBJ2-2
clone size: .
CDR3 DNA: TGTGCCAGCAGCTCGAGCGGGAGCTCGGCCGGGGAGCTGTTTTTT
CDR3 protein: CASSSSGSSAGELFF

V gene: TRBV15
D gene: TRBD1
J gene: TRBJ2-1
clone size: .
CDR3 DNA: TGTGCCACCAGCAGAGAACGGGACAGGGGCAACAATGAGCAGTTCTTC
CDR3 protein: CATSRERDRGNNEQFF

V gene: TRBV6-1
D gene: .
J gene: TRBJ2-7
clone size: .
CDR3 DNA: TGTGCCAGCATCAGGACTACGAGCTCCTACGAGCAGTACTTC
CDR3 protein: CASIRTTSSYEQYF

V gene: TRBV28
D gene: .
J gene: TRBJ1-2
clone size: .
CDR3 DNA: TGTGCCAGCAGTCTCGTTCTAGGTGGCTACACCTTC
CDR3 protein: CASSLVLGGYTF

V gene: TRBV18
D gene: .
J gene: TRBJ1-6
clone size: .
CDR3 DNA: TGTGCCAGCTCACCGTCAGGAAATTCACCCCTCCACTTT
CDR3 protein: CASSPSGNSPLHF

V gene: TRBV11-2
D gene: .
J gene: TRBJ1-1
clone size: .
CDR3 DNA: TGTGCCAGCATAACCCGGGACATGAGTACTGAAGCTTTCTTT
CDR3 protein: CASITRDMSTEAFF

V gene: TRBV18
D gene: TRBD2
J gene: TRBJ2-4
clone size: .
CDR3 DNA: TGTGCCAGCTCACCTCTTCTAGCGGAGCTAGCCAAAAACATTCAGTACTTC
CDR3 protein: CASSPLLAELAKNIQYF

V gene: TRBV9
D gene: TRBD2
J gene: TRBJ2-7
clone size: .
CDR3 DNA: TGTGCCAGCAGCGTAGGAAGCGGGAGATTCTACGAGCAGTACTTC
CDR3 protein: CASSVGSGRFYEQYF

V gene: TRBV2
D gene: TRBD2
J gene: TRBJ2-1
clone size: .
CDR3 DNA: TGTGCCAGCAGTGCCCACATCGGGGGGGACAATGAGCAGTTCTTC
CDR3 protein: CASSAHIGGDNEQFF

V gene: TRBV28
D gene: TRBD1
J gene: TRBJ1-6
clone size: .
CDR3 DNA: TGTGCCAGCAGTGGACAGGGGGCTGGGAATTCACCCCTCCACTTT
CDR3 protein: CASSGQGAGNSPLHF

V gene: TRBV29-1
D gene: TRBD2
J gene: TRBJ2-1
clone size: .
CDR3 DNA: TGCAGCGTTGAGACCCTAGCGGAGGATGACAATGAGCAGTTCTTC
CDR3 protein: CSVETLAEDDNEQFF

V gene: TRBV19
D gene: TRBD2
J gene: TRBJ2-7
clone size: .
CDR3 DNA: TGTGCCAGTAGTATCGAGGGACTAGCGGGAGCGGGTGAGCAGTACTTC
CDR3 protein: CASSIEGLAGAGEQYF

V gene: TRBV6-6
D gene: .
J gene: TRBJ2-1
clone size: .
CDR3 DNA: TGTGCCAGCAGTTTAACAGTGGGCCCCAATGAGCAGTTCTTC
CDR3 protein: CASSLTVGPNEQFF

V gene: TRBV28
D gene: TRBD2
J gene: TRBJ2-5
clone size: .
CDR3 DNA: TGTGCCAGCAGTTTACGTCAGCTAGCGGGGAAAGAGACCCAGTACTTC
CDR3 protein: CASSLRQLAGKETQYF

V gene: TRBV5-6
D gene: TRBD1
J gene: TRBJ2-5
clone size: .
CDR3 DNA: TGTGCCAGCAGCAACAGGGGTGTAGGCCAAGAGACCCAGTACTTC
CDR3 protein: CASSNRGVGQETQYF

V gene: TRBV7-3
D gene: .
J gene: TRBJ2-6
clone size: .
CDR3 DNA: TGTGCCAGCAGCTTAACGGGTACAGGCCTGAGGGGGGCCAACGTCCTGACTTTC
CDR3 protein: CASSLTGTGLRGANVLTF

V gene: TRBV7-3
D gene: TRBD2
J gene: TRBJ2-5
clone size: .
CDR3 DNA: TGTGCCAGCAGCCGTAGCGGGGGTGCCTCGGGGACCCAGTACTTC
CDR3 protein: CASSRSGGASGTQYF

V gene: TRBV7-9
D gene: .
J gene: TRBJ1-2
clone size: .
CDR3 DNA: TGTGCCAGCAGCCCCGCTACGGGCTATGGCTACACCTTC
CDR3 protein: CASSPATGYGYTF